A single sample gave rise to the 8 T cell receptor beta chains below, sequenced in a study of shared clonotypes between healthy human individuals. This table comes from immunoSEQ multiplex PCR, and its TCRdb copy is limited to in-frame clones, with some not included. The table has about 95,000 clones, 65% to 70% seen once. The specimen sequenced was memory CD8+ T cells sorted from blood. The subset: CD45RO+ cells pooled with CCR7-negative TemRA cells. The receptors originated from a man between 25 and 39 years old in good health.

The rearrangement links TRBV19 to TRBJ2-7; 16 bases map to TRBD2. V was clipped by 7 bases and J by 3 bases; unmatched bases: 18. CDR3 length equals 20 residues. CDR1 and CDR2 (germline): LNHDA, SQIVND (reference sequence). The CDR3 reads CASMISHSGLAGGPNYEQYF. CDR3 DNA: TGTGCCAGTATGATCTCGCATTCGGGACTAGCGGGAGGGCCAAACTACGAGCAGTACTTC.

The chain couples TRBV28 to TRBJ2-6; weak D call: TRBD1 (6 bases). The V gene's germline CDR1 is MDHEN and CDR2 SYDVKM. V shed 6 bases and J shed 0 bases, with 9 bases lying between them. CDR3 size: 15 residues. Here the CDR3 reads CASRGQTSGANVLTF. Written as DNA, the CDR3 is TGTGCCAGCAGAGGACAGACCTCTGGGGCCAACGTCCTGACTTTC. The entire variable domain, with the rest obtained from reference TRBV28 and TRBJ2-6, is as follows: DVKVTQSSRYLVKRTGEKVFLECVQDMDHENMFWYRQDPGLGLRLIYFSYDVKMKEKGDIPEGYSVSREKKERFSLILESASTNQTSMYLCASRGQTSGANVLTFGAGSRLTVL.

The chain employs TRBV5-4 and TRBJ2-7; a weak D match, TRBD2 (6 bases). Germline values: CDR1 SGHNT, CDR2 YYREEE (reference sequence). This CDR3 contains 16 residues. The germline V and J ends were trimmed by 4 bases and 5 bases, with 22 bases remaining between them. The CDR3 DNA sequence: TGTGCCAGCAGCCGTACGGGACTTACGAGCCCCCACGAGCAGTACTTC. Translating it yields CASSRTGLTSPHEQYF.

V is TRBV5-4 and J is TRBJ2-3, with 14 bases matching TRBD2. The trim removed 3 bases at V and 2 bases at J, leaving 8 bases unmatched. This CDR3 is 18 amino acids long. CDR1 is SGHNT, CDR2 YYREEE, per germline (reference sequence). In DNA, the CDR3 is TGTGCCAGCAGCTCGGGACTAGCGGGAGCTGAAGTCACAGATACGCAGTATTTT. Its translation: CASSSGLAGAEVTDTQYF.

V and J are TRBV28 and TRBJ1-4; the D is unclear. The germline V and J ends were trimmed by 3 bases and 0 bases, with 8 bases remaining between them. Germline CDR1 is MDHEN and CDR2 is SYDVKM. There are 15 residues in the CDR3. This CDR3 is CASSLYAATNEKLFF. The CDR3 region has the DNA TGTGCCAGCAGTTTGTATGCGGCAACTAATGAAAAACTGTTTTTT.

The rearrangement uses TRBV15 and TRBJ1-1; D is possibly TRBD1 (5 bases). The germline V gene encodes CDR1 LNHNV and CDR2 YYDKDF (reference sequence). The germline V and J ends were trimmed by 4 bases and 4 bases, with 19 bases remaining between them. This CDR3 contains 16 residues. The CDR3 spells CATSTRQPRGVTEAFF. For the CDR3, the DNA is TGTGCCACCAGCACGAGACAGCCTCGGGGGGTCACTGAAGCTTTCTTT.

V gene TRBV25-1 combines with J gene TRBJ2-4; D is possibly TRBD1 (6 bases). Per the germline V gene, CDR1 is MGHDK and CDR2 is SYGVNS. V shed 6 bases and J shed 4 bases, with 13 bases lying between them. The CDR3 loop spans 14 amino acids. This CDR3 reads CASSPGHLKNIQYF. For the CDR3, the DNA is TGTGCCAGCAGCCCGGGACACCTAAAAAACATTCAGTACTTC.

This clone turned up a few times. The genes are TRBV7-9 and TRBJ1-2; D unresolved. Germline V gives CDR1 SEHNR, CDR2 FQNEAQ (reference sequence). V was shortened by 1 base and J by 4 bases, with 16 bases between the two germline ends. The CDR3 is 16 amino acids. CDR3 sequence: CASSLVLAERLYGYTF. The CDR3, as DNA: TGTGCCAGCAGCTTAGTGTTGGCAGAAAGGCTCTATGGCTACACCTTC.